This passage covers 19 T cell receptor beta chains from one sample sequenced in a study of T cells after yellow fever vaccination. TCRdb re-derived calls from the 5' RACE reads in MiXCR, one entry per CDR3 protein. The repertoire includes 400,000 to 650,000 distinct CDR3 sequences, 21% of them detected once, and about a sixth sits in the top ten. Here the sequenced sample was PBMCs, taken 21 days after the first yellow fever vaccination. These receptors were collected from a man younger than 35 who received the YFV17D yellow fever vaccine.

This clonotype showed up just a few times. V usage is TRBV7-9 and J usage is TRBJ1-6, with D possibly matching TRBD1 (6 bases). There are 15 residues in the CDR3. Germline loops: CDR1 SEHNR, CDR2 FQNEAQ (reference sequence). V was cut by 4 bases and J by 1 base, with 8 bases left in between. The CDR3 DNA follows: TGTGCCAGCAGCTCCAGGGGTTCCTATAATTCACCCCTCCACTTT. Its translation: CASSSRGSYNSPLHF.

The table lists this clonotype with a few counts. The rearrangement links TRBV7-9 to TRBJ2-4; D perhaps matches TRBD1 (5 bases). The V gene lost 3 bases and the J gene lost 13 bases, with 13 bases spanning the gap. Looked up from germline, CDR1 is SEHNR and CDR2 is FQNEAQ (reference sequence). There are 12 residues in the CDR3. The CDR3 DNA reads TGTGCCAGCAGCTTTGACAGCTACCTGCAGTACTTC. Amino acid sequence: CASSFDSYLQYF.

This sequence joins TRBV12-3 or TRBV12-4 and TRBJ2-5, with 7 bases identical to TRBD2. The J segment lost 7 bases and the V segment lost 1 base, leaving 21 bases of the junction unmatched. The CDR3 loop spans 19 amino acids. CDR3 residues: CASSLVSAGYGSTIGTQYF. The CDR3 coding sequence is TGTGCCAGCAGTTTAGTATCAGCGGGGTATGGGTCAACGATTGGGACCCAGTACTTC.

This clonotype was seen a few times. The chain couples TRBV7-2 to TRBJ2-3; the match to TRBD1 covers 9 bases. Trimming cost V 4 bases and J 6 bases; bases outside gene matches: 11. The CDR3 has 16 amino acids. Per germline, CDR1 SGHTA and CDR2 FQGNSA. CDR3 loop: CASSSLGTGTGDTQYF. The CDR3 DNA reads as TGTGCCAGCAGCTCCCTTGGGACAGGGACGGGGGATACGCAGTATTTT.

V usage is TRBV20-1 and J usage is TRBJ2-3; D unclear. Trimming pared 6 bases from V and 0 bases from J, leaving 13 bases between. This CDR3 has 14 amino acids. CDR1 and CDR2 (germline): DFQATT, SNEGSKA (reference sequence). The CDR3 loop is CSAGRAGSTDTQYF. In DNA, the CDR3 is TGCAGTGCCGGAAGGGCCGGAAGCACAGATACGCAGTATTTT.

The sample holds a few counts of this clonotype. The chain links TRBV29-1 to TRBJ1-2; 11 nucleotides match TRBD1. This CDR3 region has 14 residues. Unmatched junction bases numbered 6, after V lost 5 bases and J lost 4 bases. Germline V lookup: CDR1 SQVTM, CDR2 ANQGSEA. CDR3 amino acids: CSVRGGQGVYGYTF. In DNA form, the CDR3 reads TGCAGCGTTCGGGGGGGACAGGGGGTCTATGGCTACACCTTC.

The chain employs TRBV7-9 and TRBJ1-4, with 9 bases aligning to TRBD1. The CDR3 has 16 amino acids. V lost 3 bases and J lost 4; bases outside the gene matches: 6. Germline V gene data show CDR1 as SEHNR and CDR2 as FQNEAQ (reference sequence). CDR3 DNA sequence: TGTGCCAGCAGCTTGGACAGGGGCGTGATTAATGAAAAACTGTTTTTT. It specifies CASSLDRGVINEKLFF.

This clonotype occurred a few times. The chain couples TRBV20-1 to TRBJ2-5; 8 bases are a match to TRBD2. The CDR3 consists of 14 residues. The J segment lost 3 bases and the V segment lost 6 bases, leaving 9 bases of the junction unmatched. Germline V gives CDR1 DFQATT, CDR2 SNEGSKA (reference sequence). The CDR3 DNA reads as TGCAGTGCCCGAGCGGGGCGGGGGGAAGAGACCCAGTACTTC. This codes for CSARAGRGEETQYF.

This clonotype came up a few times. No conserved phenylalanine or tryptophan ends this CDR3, so it is likely a read error. Because the CDR3's place on the DNA is in doubt, the DNA is left out and the CDR3 is given as listed by TCRdb. The CDR3 loop reads CASYERGGPFV. The V and J genes are TRBV5-8 and TRBJ2-1; no check of the table's D call, TRBD2, against the DNA was made. Germline V gene data show CDR1 as SGHTS and CDR2 as YDEGEE. The CDR3 comprises 11 residues, both ends counted.

This chain joins TRBV5-1 and TRBJ2-7; 10 bases agree with TRBD2. The CDR3 covers 15 residues. Germline V gives CDR1 SGHRS, CDR2 YFSETQ. V lost 7 bases, J lost 2 bases, and 9 bases stayed unmatched. CDR3 coding DNA: TGCGCCAGCGGAGCCGGGACTAGCGAAACCTACGAGCAGTACTTC. As protein: CASGAGTSETYEQYF.

The chain couples TRBV5-1 to TRBJ1-1; D is unclear. Deletions cut 7 bases from V and 1 base from J, with 20 bases between. The CDR3 contains 16 residues. Germline lookup yields CDR1 SGHRS and CDR2 YFSETQ. The CDR3 is CASGVASGIRNTEAFF. CDR3 bases: TGCGCCAGCGGTGTGGCCTCCGGGATTAGGAACACTGAAGCTTTCTTT. The whole variable domain, remainder taken from reference TRBV5-1 and TRBJ1-1, is KAGVTQTPRYLIKTRGQQVTLSCSPISGHRSVSWYQQTPGQGLQFLFEYFSETQRNKGNFPGRFSGRQFSNSRSEMNVSTLELGDSALYLCASGVASGIRNTEAFFGQGTRLTVV.

The genes are TRBV19 and TRBJ2-6; D may match TRBD1 or TRBD2 (6 bases each). This CDR3 is 17 amino acids long. Trimming left V 1 base short and J 0 bases short, with 10 bases between. Germline lookup yields CDR1 LNHDA and CDR2 SQIVND (reference sequence). Here the CDR3 DNA reads TGTGCCAGTAGTATAGGGGGGGCAAACTCTGGGGCCAACGTCCTGACTTTC. This gives the protein CASSIGGANSGANVLTF.

The rearrangement links TRBV27 to TRBJ1-2; 10 bases are a match to TRBD1. Germline CDR1 reads MNHEY; CDR2 reads SMNVEV (reference sequence). With V trimmed by 4 bases and J by 4 bases, 9 bases remained unmatched. There are 16 residues in the CDR3. CDR3 nucleotides: TGTGCCAGCAGTTCCCAGACAGGGGGCGCCGGCTATGGCTACACCTTC. Its translation: CASSSQTGGAGYGYTF.

This chain uses TRBV28 with TRBJ1-6; D gene ambiguous. V gave up 1 base and J gave up 0 bases, with 4 bases separating them. Per the germline V gene, CDR1 is MDHEN and CDR2 is SYDVKM. The CDR3 length is 15 residues. The CDR3, as DNA: TGTGCCAGCAGTTTATACAGCTCCTATAATTCACCCCTCCACTTT. This gives the protein CASSLYSSYNSPLHF.

This chain connects TRBV3-1 to TRBJ1-6; D call uncertain. There are 16 residues in the CDR3. V lost 4 bases, J lost 7 bases, and 17 bases lay in between. CDR1 is LGHDT, CDR2 YNNKEL, per germline (reference sequence). CDR3 nucleotides: TGTGCCAGCAGCCTCGGTTCTCTGGGAGGAAATTCACCCCTCCACTTT. Amino acid sequence: CASSLGSLGGNSPLHF.

This chain joins TRBV4-3 and TRBJ1-2, with unresolved D. CDR1 is LGHNA and CDR2 is YSLEER in the germline V gene. Trimming took 0 bases from V and 3 from J, leaving 11 bases between them. The CDR3 runs to 15 residues. The CDR3 DNA reads TGCGCCAGCAGCCAAGATGTCAGCAGCTACTATGGCTACACCTTC. It codes for CASSQDVSSYYGYTF.

This clonotype was seen a few times. The chain combines TRBV11-1 with TRBJ2-3, with TRBD2 matching 13 bases. With 3 bases clipped from V and 1 base from J, the junction kept 7 bases outside the gene matches. Germline values: CDR1 SGHAT, CDR2 FQDESV (reference sequence). The CDR3 is 18 amino acids. The CDR3 here is CASSFGGGLAGRTDTQYF. DNA for the CDR3: TGTGCCAGCAGCTTTGGCGGGGGACTAGCGGGACGCACAGATACGCAGTATTTT.

The chain links TRBV6-2 or TRBV6-3 to TRBJ1-2; D is uncertain. With 11 bases removed from V and 4 bases from J, the gap between germline ends came to 20 bases. The CDR3 consists of 14 residues. CDR1 is MNHEY and CDR2 is SVGEGT in the germline V gene. The CDR3 region has the DNA TGTGCCGCAACTGTGGAAGTTTTCGGCTATGGCTACACCTTC. It yields the protein CAATVEVFGYGYTF.

This clonotype was seen more than once but under ten times. The chain carries TRBV27 and TRBJ2-7, with D possibly TRBD2 on 6 matching bases. In germline, CDR1 is MNHEY, CDR2 SMNVEV (reference sequence). The CDR3 length is 14 residues. Trimming removed 8 bases from V and 3 bases from J, with 17 bases in between. CDR3 bases: TGTGCCAGCCGTGGCTCGCAGGGACTCTACGAGCAGTACTTC. Residues: CASRGSQGLYEQYF.